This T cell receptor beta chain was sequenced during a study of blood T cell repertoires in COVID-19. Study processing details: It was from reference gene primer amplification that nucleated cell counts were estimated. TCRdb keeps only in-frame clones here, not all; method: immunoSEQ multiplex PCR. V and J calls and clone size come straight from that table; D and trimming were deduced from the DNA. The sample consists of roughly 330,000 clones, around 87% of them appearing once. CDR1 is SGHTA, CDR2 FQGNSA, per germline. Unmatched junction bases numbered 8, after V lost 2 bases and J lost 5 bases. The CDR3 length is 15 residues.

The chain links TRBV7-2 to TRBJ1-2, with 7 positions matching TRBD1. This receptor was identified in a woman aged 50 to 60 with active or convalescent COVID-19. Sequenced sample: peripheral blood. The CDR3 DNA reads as TGTGCCAGCAGCTTAATCCAGGACAGGACTTATGGCTACACCTTC. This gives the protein CASSLIQDRTYGYTF.